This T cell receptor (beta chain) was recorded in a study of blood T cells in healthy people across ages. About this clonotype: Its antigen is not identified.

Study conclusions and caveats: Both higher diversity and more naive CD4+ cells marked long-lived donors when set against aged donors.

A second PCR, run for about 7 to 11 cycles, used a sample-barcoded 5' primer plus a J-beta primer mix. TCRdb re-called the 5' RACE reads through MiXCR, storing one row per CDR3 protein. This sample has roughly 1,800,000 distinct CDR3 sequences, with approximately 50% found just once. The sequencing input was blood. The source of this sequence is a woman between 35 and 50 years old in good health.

This CDR3 reads CASSVMERQETQYF. DNA for the CDR3: TGTGCCAGCAGCGTAATGGAACGCCAAGAGACCCAGTACTTC. The V call is TRBV9, the J call TRBJ2-5, with unresolved D. CDR1 and CDR2 (germline): SGDLS, YYNGEE. V was shortened by 1 base and J by 1 base, with 8 bases between the two germline ends. The CDR3 spans 14 residues.